The 10 T cell receptor beta chains given below trace back to one sample, sequenced in a study of OX40 agonist ivuxolimab in advanced cancers. Using immunoSEQ multiplex PCR, the repertoire was profiled, and TCRdb retains in-frame clones only, with some absent. The sample holds tens of thousands of clones, 90% seen once. Sequencing was performed on CD4+ or CD8+ T cells sorted from blood, taken in a trial of the OX40 agonist ivuxolimab. These receptors were obtained from an adult with an advanced solid tumor such as melanoma, head and neck, liver or kidney cancer.

This chain connects TRBV11-1 to TRBJ2-2; 13 nucleotides agree with TRBD2. J gave up 7 bases and V 6 bases, and 8 bases lay outside the gene matches. The CDR3 is made up of 16 amino acids. Germline CDR1 and CDR2: SGHAT and FQDESV (reference sequence). CDR3 protein: CASSNAGTSGIGELFF. The CDR3 DNA reads as TGTGCCAGCAGTAATGCCGGGACTAGCGGGATCGGGGAGCTGTTTTTT.

As to this clone: Other nucleotide sequences from this sample produce the same CDR3. This rearrangement joins TRBV25-1 to TRBJ2-7; TRBD1 agrees at 8 bases. The J segment lost 3 bases and the V segment lost 2 bases, leaving 9 bases of the junction unmatched. Per the germline V gene, CDR1 is MGHDK and CDR2 is SYGVNS. The CDR3 consists of 16 residues. The CDR3 nucleotides read TGTGCCAGCAGTGAAGCAGGGACAGGAGTCAACTACGAGCAGTACTTC. Protein product: CASSEAGTGVNYEQYF.

The chain couples TRBV5-4 to TRBJ2-3, with D possibly matching TRBD2 (5 bases). With 4 bases removed from V and 0 bases from J, the gap between germline ends came to 18 bases. The CDR3 is 17 amino acids. Germline V CDR1 and CDR2: SGHNT, YYREEE (reference sequence). CDR3 in amino acids: CASSPALAQTSTDTQYF. CDR3 bases: TGTGCCAGCAGCCCCGCCCTAGCTCAAACTAGCACAGATACGCAGTATTTT.

This chain links TRBV5-6 with TRBJ2-5; 9 nucleotides align to TRBD2. This CDR3 has 15 residues. The germline V gene has CDR1 SGHDT and CDR2 YYEEEE. The J segment lost 6 bases and the V segment lost 0 bases, leaving 6 bases of the junction unmatched. CDR3 residues: CASSLVASGKQTQYF. The CDR3 DNA sequence: TGTGCCAGCAGCTTGGTGGCTAGCGGGAAACAGACCCAGTACTTC.

The chain is built from TRBV9 and TRBJ2-1; 7 nucleotides match TRBD2. The germline V gene has CDR1 SGDLS and CDR2 YYNGEE. V lost 3 bases to trimming and J lost 6 bases; unmatched junction nucleotides: 12. This CDR3 region has 16 residues. CDR3 protein: CASSGMRGSGLNEQFF. The CDR3 DNA sequence: TGTGCCAGCAGCGGCATGCGCGGGAGCGGCCTCAATGAGCAGTTCTTC.

This clone was seen once. The CDR3 DNA reads as TGTGCCAGCAGCGATACCGGGGCTGAGCAGTTCTTC. Translated, it gives CASSDTGAEQFF. J is TRBJ2-1 and V is TRBV7-2, with D possibly called TRBD1 or TRBD2 (5 bases each). Germline V gives CDR1 SGHTA, CDR2 FQGNSA. V gave up 5 bases and J gave up 9 bases, with 11 bases separating them. The CDR3 contains 12 residues.

The genes are TRBV9 and TRBJ2-7; 13 nucleotides align to TRBD2. From germline, CDR1 is SGDLS and CDR2 YYNGEE. The CDR3 spans 14 residues. The J segment lost 9 bases and the V segment lost 0 bases, leaving 3 bases of the junction unmatched. The CDR3 loop is CASSVGTSGSGQYF. The CDR3 DNA reads TGTGCCAGCAGCGTAGGGACTAGCGGGAGCGGGCAGTACTTC.

This chain uses TRBV19 with TRBJ2-3, with TRBD2 matching 13 bases. The CDR3 runs to 22 residues. J was trimmed by 0 bases and V by 6 bases; bases with no gene match: 21. From germline, CDR1 is LNHDA and CDR2 SQIVND (reference sequence). CDR3 bases: TGTGCCAGTAGCATGCTGGAGATCGAGGGACTAGCGGGAAGCCTAAGCACAGATACGCAGTATTTT. Encoded protein: CASSMLEIEGLAGSLSTDTQYF.

The chain combines TRBV28 with TRBJ2-1, with D tentatively TRBD1 (6 bases). Trimming took 5 bases from V and 0 from J, leaving 8 bases between them. Germline CDR1 reads MDHEN; CDR2 reads SYDVKM. The CDR3 consists of 14 residues. This chain's CDR3 is CASSPTGSYNEQFF. The CDR3 bases are TGTGCCAGCAGTCCGACAGGCTCCTACAATGAGCAGTTCTTC.

V and J are TRBV14 and TRBJ2-7; TRBD1 might be the D (6 bases). V lost 0 bases, J lost 6 bases, and 18 bases lay in between. The CDR3 sequence is 16 residues long. Germline CDR1 and CDR2: SGHDN and FVKESK. CDR3 DNA sequence: TGTGCCAGCAGCCAAGATCGATGGGGCAGGGGCTCCGAGCAGTACTTC. The encoded protein is CASSQDRWGRGSEQYF.